The clone carrying this T cell receptor beta chain was detected many times. The sample belongs to a study of T cells after yellow fever vaccination. Across the study: Preparation of the low-cell-number fractions used SMART-Seq v4 Ultra Low Input.

They built TCR cDNA with 5'RACE template switching, a step that put in a universal primer site and UMIs. TCRdb re-analysed the 5' RACE reads in MiXCR, keeping a single row per CDR3 protein. Of hundreds of thousands of distinct CDR3 sequences listed, 10% to 15% were seen once; the top ten hold more than 12%. Germline CDR1 and CDR2: LNHDA and SQIVND (reference sequence). This CDR3 comprises 13 residues. J lost 5 bases, V lost 5 bases, and 3 bases had no gene match. The input for sequencing was PBMCs, taken on the day of the yellow fever booster vaccination. This sequence joins TRBV19 and TRBJ1-1; 9 bases fit TRBD1. The sequence came from a man aged 25 to 45 who received the YFV17D yellow fever vaccine. The CDR3 reads CASSHRGPTEAFF. The CDR3 coding sequence is TGTGCCAGTAGTCACAGGGGGCCGACTGAAGCTTTCTTT. Looking up the rest from reference TRBV19 and TRBJ1-1 gives the full variable domain: DGGITQSPKYLFRKEGQNVTLSCEQNLNHDAMYWYRQDPGQGLRLIYYSQIVNDFQKGDIAEGYSVSREKKESFPLTVTSAQKNPTAFYLCASSHRGPTEAFFGQGTRLTVV.